One and the same sample provided the 3 T cell receptor beta chains below, sequenced in a study of spatial heterogeneity in lung cancer. Findings and limits, study-wide: Expanded alpha and beta TCR counts within tumors tracked tumor mutation counts.

Time point described: sample taken at primary tumor resection. These receptors have no known antigen. TCRdb called the 5' RACE reads again in MiXCR, with one record for every CDR3 protein. The sample includes about 100,000 distinct CDR3 sequences, about 4.4% of them seen just once. The starting material was lung tumor tissue, obtained at surgery. These receptor sequences come from a male donor with early-stage non-small cell lung cancer.

This clonotype was detected ten times or more. The CDR3 loop reads CASTSRGQGAAGELFF. DNA for the CDR3: TGTGCCAGCACCTCTCGGGGGCAGGGGGCTGCCGGGGAGCTGTTTTTT. The rearrangement links TRBV28 to TRBJ2-2; 8 nucleotides line up with TRBD1. The CDR3 spans 16 residues. Germline V gene lookup returns CDR1 MDHEN and CDR2 SYDVKM. With V trimmed by 7 bases and J by 6 bases, 13 bases remained unmatched.

This clonotype was observed at least ten times. The chain recombines TRBV28 with TRBJ2-3, with 10 bases matching TRBD1. V trimming: 7 bases; J trimming: 1 base; junction bases outside the gene matches: 8. From germline, CDR1 is MDHEN and CDR2 SYDVKM. The CDR3 runs 16 residues. CDR3 bases: TGTGCCAGCACCAAGATCGGGACAGGGGGCACAGATACGCAGTATTTT. Amino acid sequence: CASTKIGTGGTDTQYF.

This clonotype was recorded many times. The genes are TRBV5-1 and TRBJ2-3, with 7 bases lining up with TRBD1. CDR1 SGHRS and CDR2 YFSETQ come from the germline V gene. The V segment lost 0 bases and the J segment 6 bases; nucleotides outside the gene matches: 4. The CDR3 has 14 amino acids. The CDR3 DNA reads TGCGCCAGCAGCTTGGGGGACAGTAGTGATACGCAGTATTTT. It yields the protein CASSLGDSSDTQYF.